This T cell receptor (beta chain) originates from a study of cytomegalovirus exposure and HLA in healthy donors. The study, taken as a whole, reports: A later analysis showed TCR association rates differing by HLA locus, peaking at DRB1 and lowest at HLA-C. A later analysis, which compared TCR beta chains of equal frequency, found the HLA-associated ones more clonally expanded. Excluded: some indistinguishable V segments such as TRBV6-2 and TRBV6-3. Among immune exposure information, only CMV serostatus was available.

Comment on this clone: Its antigen is unknown.

The CDR3 covers 14 residues. Germline assignment: CDR1 MDHEN and CDR2 SYDVKM. V was clipped by 6 bases and J by 6 bases, with 17 bases between them. PCR was performed using 60 Vbeta and 13 Jbeta primers. The protocol was immunoSEQ multiplex PCR, while the TCRdb copy is restricted to in-frame clones and leaves out a portion. The table lists some 60,000 clones, around 87% of them singletons. The specimen sequenced was PBMCs. The J gene is TRBJ1-1, the V gene TRBV28; D is possibly TRBD1 (5 bases). The receptor's source is a man younger than 35 in good health and CMV-seronegative. The CDR3 bases are TGTGCCAGCAGCGGCCTAGGGGTTCTGGCTGAAGCTTTCTTT. As protein: CASSGLGVLAEAFF. The whole variable domain, remainder taken from reference TRBV28 and TRBJ1-1, is DVKVTQSSRYLVKRTGEKVFLECVQDMDHENMFWYRQDPGLGLRLIYFSYDVKMKEKGDIPEGYSVSREKKERFSLILESASTNQTSMYLCASSGLGVLAEAFFGQGTRLTVV.